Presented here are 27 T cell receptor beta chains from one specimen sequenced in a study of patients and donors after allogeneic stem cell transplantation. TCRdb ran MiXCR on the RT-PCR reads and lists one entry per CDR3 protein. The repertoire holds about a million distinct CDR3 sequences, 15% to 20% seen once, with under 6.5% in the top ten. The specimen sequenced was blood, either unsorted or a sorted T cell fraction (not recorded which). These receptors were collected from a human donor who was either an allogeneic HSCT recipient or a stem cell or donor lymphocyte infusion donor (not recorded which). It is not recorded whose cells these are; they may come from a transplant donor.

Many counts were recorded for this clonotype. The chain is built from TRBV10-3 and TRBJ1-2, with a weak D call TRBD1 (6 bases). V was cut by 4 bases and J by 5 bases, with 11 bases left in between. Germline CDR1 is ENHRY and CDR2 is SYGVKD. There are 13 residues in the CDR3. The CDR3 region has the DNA TGTGCCATCAGTGTTATACAGGGATATGGCTACACCTTC. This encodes CAISVIQGYGYTF.

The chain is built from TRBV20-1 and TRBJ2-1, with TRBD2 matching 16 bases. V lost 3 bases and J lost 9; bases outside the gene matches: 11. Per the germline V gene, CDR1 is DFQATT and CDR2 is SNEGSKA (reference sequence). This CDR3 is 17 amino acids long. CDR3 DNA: TGCAGTGCTAGGGCTCCCGGGACTAGCGGGAGGGGGGGTGAGCAGTTCTTC. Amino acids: CSARAPGTSGRGGEQFF.

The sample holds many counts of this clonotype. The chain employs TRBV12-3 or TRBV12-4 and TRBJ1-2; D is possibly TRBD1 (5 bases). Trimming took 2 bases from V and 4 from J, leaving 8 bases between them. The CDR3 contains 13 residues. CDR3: CASSLRDLYGYTF. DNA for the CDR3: TGTGCCAGCAGTTTAAGGGACCTCTATGGCTACACCTTC.

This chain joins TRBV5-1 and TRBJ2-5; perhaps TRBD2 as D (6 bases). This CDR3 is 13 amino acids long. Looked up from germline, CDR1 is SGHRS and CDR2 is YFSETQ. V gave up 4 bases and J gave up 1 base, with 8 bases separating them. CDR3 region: CASSKGLQETQYF. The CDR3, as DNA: TGCGCCAGCAGCAAGGGACTCCAAGAGACCCAGTACTTC.

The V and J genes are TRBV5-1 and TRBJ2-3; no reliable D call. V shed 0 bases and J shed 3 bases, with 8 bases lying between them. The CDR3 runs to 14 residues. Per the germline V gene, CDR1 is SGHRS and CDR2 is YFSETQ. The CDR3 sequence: CASSLETRTDTQYF. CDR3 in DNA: TGCGCCAGCAGCTTGGAGACTCGAACAGATACGCAGTATTTT. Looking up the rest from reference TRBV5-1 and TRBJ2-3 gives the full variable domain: KAGVTQTPRYLIKTRGQQVTLSCSPISGHRSVSWYQQTPGQGLQFLFEYFSETQRNKGNFPGRFSGRQFSNSRSEMNVSTLELGDSALYLCASSLETRTDTQYFGPGTRLTVL.

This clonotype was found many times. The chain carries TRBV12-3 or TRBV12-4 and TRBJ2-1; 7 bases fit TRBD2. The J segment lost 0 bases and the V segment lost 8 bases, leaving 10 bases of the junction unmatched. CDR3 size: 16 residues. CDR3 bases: TGTGCCAGCGGGGGGAGGGACGGAAGCTCCTACAATGAGCAGTTCTTC. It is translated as CASGGRDGSSYNEQFF.

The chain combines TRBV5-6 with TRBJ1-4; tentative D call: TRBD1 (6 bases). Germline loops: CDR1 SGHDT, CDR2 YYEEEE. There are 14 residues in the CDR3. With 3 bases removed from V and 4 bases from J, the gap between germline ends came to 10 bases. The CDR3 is CASSSDSLNEKLFF. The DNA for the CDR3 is TGTGCCAGCAGCTCGGACAGTCTTAATGAAAAACTGTTTTTT.

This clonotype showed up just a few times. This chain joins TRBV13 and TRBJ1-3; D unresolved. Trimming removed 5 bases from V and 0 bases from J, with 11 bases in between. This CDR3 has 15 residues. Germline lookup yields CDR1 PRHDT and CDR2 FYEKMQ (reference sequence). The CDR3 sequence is CASSLDYNSGNTIYF. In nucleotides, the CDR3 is TGTGCCAGCAGCCTCGATTATAACTCTGGAAACACCATATATTTT.

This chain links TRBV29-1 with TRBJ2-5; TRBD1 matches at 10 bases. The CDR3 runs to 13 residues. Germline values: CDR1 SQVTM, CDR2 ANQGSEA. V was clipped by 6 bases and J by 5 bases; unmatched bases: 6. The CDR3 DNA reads TGCAGCGTAAGGGACAGGGGTTGGGAGACCCAGTACTTC. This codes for CSVRDRGWETQYF.

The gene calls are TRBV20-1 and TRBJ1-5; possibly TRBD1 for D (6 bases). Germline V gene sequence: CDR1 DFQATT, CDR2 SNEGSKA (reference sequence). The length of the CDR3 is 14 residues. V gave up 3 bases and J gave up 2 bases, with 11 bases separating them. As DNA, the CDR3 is TGCAGTGCTAGGGGGGCGCAGGGCAATCAGCCCCAGCATTTT. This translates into CSARGAQGNQPQHF.

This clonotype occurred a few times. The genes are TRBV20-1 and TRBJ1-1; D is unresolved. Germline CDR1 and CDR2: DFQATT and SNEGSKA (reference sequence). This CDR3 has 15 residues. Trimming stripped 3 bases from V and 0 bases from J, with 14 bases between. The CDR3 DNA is TGCAGTGCTAGGGTTATCGGCAACATGAACACTGAAGCTTTCTTT. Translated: CSARVIGNMNTEAFF.

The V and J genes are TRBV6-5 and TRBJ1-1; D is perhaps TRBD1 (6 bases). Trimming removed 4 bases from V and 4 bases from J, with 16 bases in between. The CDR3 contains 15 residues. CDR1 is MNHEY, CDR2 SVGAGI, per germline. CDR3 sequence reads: CASSSQTGSATEAFF. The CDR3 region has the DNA TGTGCCAGCAGTTCACAGACAGGATCGGCCACTGAAGCTTTCTTT.

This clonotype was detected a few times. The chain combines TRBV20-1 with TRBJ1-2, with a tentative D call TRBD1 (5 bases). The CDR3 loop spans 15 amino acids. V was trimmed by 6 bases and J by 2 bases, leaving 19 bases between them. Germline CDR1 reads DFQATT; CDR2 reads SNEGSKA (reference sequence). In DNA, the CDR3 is TGCAGTGCGCCCCTCCCAGGGCCCCTGAACTATGGCTACACCTTC. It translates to CSAPLPGPLNYGYTF.

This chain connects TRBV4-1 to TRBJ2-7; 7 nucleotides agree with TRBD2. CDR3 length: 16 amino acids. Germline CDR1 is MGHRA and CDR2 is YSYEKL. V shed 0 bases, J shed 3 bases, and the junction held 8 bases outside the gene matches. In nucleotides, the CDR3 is TGCGCCAGCAGCCAAGATCGGGCGGGAGAACTCTACGAGCAGTACTTC. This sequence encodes CASSQDRAGELYEQYF.

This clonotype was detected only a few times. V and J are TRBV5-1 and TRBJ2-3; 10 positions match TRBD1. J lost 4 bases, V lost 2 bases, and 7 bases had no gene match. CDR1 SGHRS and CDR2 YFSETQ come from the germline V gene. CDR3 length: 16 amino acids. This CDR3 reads CASSLATGGAADTQYF. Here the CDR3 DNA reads TGCGCCAGCAGCTTAGCGACAGGGGGCGCGGCAGATACGCAGTATTTT.

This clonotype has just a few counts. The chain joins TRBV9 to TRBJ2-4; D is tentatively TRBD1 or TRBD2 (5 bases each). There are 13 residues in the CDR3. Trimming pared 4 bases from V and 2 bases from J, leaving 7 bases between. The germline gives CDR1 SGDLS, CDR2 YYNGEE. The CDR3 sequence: CASSTGPKNIQYF. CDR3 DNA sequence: TGTGCCAGCAGCACGGGACCCAAAAACATTCAGTACTTC.

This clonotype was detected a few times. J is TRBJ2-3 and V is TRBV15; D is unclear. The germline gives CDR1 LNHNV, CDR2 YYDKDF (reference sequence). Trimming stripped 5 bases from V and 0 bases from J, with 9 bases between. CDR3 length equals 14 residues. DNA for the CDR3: TGTGCCACCAGCGCGAGGCCTAGCACAGATACGCAGTATTTT. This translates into CATSARPSTDTQYF.

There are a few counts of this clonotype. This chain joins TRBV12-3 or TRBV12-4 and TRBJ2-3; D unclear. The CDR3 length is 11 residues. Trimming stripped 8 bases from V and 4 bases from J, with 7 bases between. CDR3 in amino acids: CASSEPDTQYF. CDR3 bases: TGTGCCAGCTCCGAGCCAGATACGCAGTATTTT.

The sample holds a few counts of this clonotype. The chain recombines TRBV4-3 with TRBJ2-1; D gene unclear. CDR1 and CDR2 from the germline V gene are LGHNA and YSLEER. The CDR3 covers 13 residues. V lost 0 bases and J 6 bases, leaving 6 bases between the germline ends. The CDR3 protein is CASSQDSGNEQFF. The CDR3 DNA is TGCGCCAGCAGCCAAGATTCGGGCAATGAGCAGTTCTTC.

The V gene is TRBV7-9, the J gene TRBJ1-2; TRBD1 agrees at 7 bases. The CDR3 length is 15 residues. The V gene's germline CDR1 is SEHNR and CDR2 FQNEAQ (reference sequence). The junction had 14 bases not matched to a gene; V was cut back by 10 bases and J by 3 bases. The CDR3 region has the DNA TGTGCCACCCCTGGAACAGGGGAGCAGTACTATGGCTACACCTTC. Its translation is CATPGTGEQYYGYTF. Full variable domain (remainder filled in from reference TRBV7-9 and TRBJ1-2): DTGVSQNPRHKITKRGQNVTFRCDPISEHNRLYWYRQTLGQGPEFLTYFQNEAQLEKSRLLSDRFSAERPKGSFSTLEIQRTEQGDSAMYLCATPGTGEQYYGYTFGSGTRLTVV.

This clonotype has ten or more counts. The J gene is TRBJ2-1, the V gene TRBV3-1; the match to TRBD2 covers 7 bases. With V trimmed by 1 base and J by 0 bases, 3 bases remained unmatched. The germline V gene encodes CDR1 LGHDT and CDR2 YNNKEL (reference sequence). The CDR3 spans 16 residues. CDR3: CASSQGGGSSYNEQFF. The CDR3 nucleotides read TGTGCCAGCAGCCAAGGGGGGGGGAGCTCCTACAATGAGCAGTTCTTC.

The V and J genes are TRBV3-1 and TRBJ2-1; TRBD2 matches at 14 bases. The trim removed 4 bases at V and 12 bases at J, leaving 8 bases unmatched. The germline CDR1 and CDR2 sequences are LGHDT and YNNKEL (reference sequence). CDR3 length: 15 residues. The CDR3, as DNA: TGTGCCAGCAGCCTCGGGACTAGCGGGAGTCCCGGGCAGTTCTTC. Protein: CASSLGTSGSPGQFF.

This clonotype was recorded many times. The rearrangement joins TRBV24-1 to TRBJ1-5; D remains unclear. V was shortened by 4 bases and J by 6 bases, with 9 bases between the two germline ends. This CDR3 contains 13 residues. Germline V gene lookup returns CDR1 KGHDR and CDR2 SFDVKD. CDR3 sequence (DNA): TGTGCCACCAGTGAAATAGGAGTTCAGCCCCAGCATTTT. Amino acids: CATSEIGVQPQHF.

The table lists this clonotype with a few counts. This CDR3 reads CASRKQDQETQYF. DNA for the CDR3: TGCGCCAGCAGGAAACAGGACCAAGAGACCCAGTACTTC. The chain employs TRBV5-1 and TRBJ2-5, with D possibly being TRBD1 (5 bases). Looked up from germline, CDR1 is SGHRS and CDR2 is YFSETQ. This CDR3 has 13 residues. V was shortened by 5 bases and J by 0 bases, with 8 bases between the two germline ends.

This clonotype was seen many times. The CDR3 here is CSVSYGVYEQYF. The DNA for the CDR3 is TGCAGCGTTTCCTACGGGGTCTACGAGCAGTACTTC. V is TRBV29-1 and J is TRBJ2-7, with TRBD2 as a possible D gene (5 bases). Trimming took 5 bases from V and 3 from J, leaving 11 bases between them. The CDR3 loop spans 12 amino acids. CDR1 SQVTM and CDR2 ANQGSEA come from the germline V gene.

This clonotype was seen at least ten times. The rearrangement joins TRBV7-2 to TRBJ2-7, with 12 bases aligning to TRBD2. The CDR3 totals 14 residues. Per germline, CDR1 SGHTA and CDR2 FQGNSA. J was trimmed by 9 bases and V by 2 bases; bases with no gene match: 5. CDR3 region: CASSLSSGGAPQYF. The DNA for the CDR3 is TGTGCCAGCAGCTTATCTAGCGGGGGGGCCCCGCAGTACTTC.

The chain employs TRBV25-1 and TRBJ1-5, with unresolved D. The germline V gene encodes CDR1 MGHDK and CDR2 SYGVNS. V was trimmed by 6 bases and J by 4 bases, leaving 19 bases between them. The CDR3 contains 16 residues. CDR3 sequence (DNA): TGTGCCAGCAGCGGCGGCGGGTCCGGCGCTAATCAGCCCCAGCATTTT. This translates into CASSGGGSGANQPQHF.